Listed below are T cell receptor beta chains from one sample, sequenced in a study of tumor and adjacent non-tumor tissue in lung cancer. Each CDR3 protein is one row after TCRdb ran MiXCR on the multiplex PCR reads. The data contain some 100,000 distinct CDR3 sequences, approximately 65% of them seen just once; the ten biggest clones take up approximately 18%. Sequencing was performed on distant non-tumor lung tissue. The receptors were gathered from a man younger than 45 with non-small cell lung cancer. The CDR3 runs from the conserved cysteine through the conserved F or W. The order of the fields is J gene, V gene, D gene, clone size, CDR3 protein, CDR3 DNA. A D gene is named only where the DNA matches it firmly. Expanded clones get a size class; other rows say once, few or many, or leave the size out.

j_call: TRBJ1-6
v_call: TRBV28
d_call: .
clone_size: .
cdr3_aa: CASSLYREASYSPLPF
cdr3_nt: TGTGCCAGCAGTTTATACCGGGAGGCTTCCTATTCACCCCTCCCCTTT

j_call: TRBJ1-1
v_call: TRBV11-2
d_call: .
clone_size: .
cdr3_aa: CASSFGSKATEAFF
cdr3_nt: TGTGCCAGCAGCTTCGGAAGTAAGGCCACTGAAGCTTTCTTT

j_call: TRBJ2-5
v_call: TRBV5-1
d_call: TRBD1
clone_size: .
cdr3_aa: CAAVHMFQGADETQYF
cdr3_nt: TGCGCAGCGGTTCATATGTTCCAGGGGGCGGACGAGACCCAGTACTTC

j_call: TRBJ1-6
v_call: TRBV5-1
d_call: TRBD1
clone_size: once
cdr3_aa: CASSYGDSGNLPLHF
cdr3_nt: TGCGCCAGCAGCTACGGGGACAGCGGGAATTTACCCCTCCACTTT

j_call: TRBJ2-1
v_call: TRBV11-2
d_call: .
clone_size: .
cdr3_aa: CASSLATGSGGQFF
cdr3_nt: TGTGCCAGCAGCTTAGCAACAGGGTCCGGAGGGCAGTTCTTC

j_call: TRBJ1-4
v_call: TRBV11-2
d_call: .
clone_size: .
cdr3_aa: CACSANIGKLFF
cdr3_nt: TGTGCCTGCAGTGCTAACATAGGGAAACTGTTTTTT

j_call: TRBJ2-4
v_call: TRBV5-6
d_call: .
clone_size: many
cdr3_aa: CASSFGTKNIQYF
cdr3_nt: TGTGCCAGCAGCTTCGGGACTAAAAACATTCAGTACTTC

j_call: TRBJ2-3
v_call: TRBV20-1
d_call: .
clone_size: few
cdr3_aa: CNARDEQWDPLGTQYF
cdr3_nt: TGCAATGCTAGAGATGAGCAGTGGGACCCGCTTGGTACGCAGTATTTT

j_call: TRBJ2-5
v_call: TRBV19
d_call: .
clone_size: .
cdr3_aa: CASSIDRLETQYF
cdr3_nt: TGTGCCAGTAGTATAGACCGACTAGAGACCCAGTACTTC

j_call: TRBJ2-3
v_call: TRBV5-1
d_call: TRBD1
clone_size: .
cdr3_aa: CASSGTGGIADTQYF
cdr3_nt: TGCGCCAGCAGCGGGACAGGGGGAATAGCAGATACGCAGTATTTT

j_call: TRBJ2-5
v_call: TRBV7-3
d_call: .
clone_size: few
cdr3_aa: CASSLNPGQHQETQYF
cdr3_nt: TGTGCCAGCAGCTTAAATCCGGGGCAGCACCAAGAGACCCAGTACTTC

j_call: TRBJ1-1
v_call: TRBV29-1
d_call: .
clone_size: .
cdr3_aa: CSVDSGGAMITEAFF
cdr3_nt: TGCAGCGTTGACTCCGGGGGCGCGATGATCACTGAAGCTTTCTTT

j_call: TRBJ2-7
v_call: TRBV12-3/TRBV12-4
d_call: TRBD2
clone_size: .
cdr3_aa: CGSSLGGRAEQYF
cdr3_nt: TGTGGTAGCAGTTTAGGTGGGAGGGCCGAGCAGTACTTC

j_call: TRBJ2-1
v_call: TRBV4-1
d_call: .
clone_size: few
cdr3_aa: CASSQDSGDVMYNERFF
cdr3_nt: TGCGCCAGCAGCCAAGATTCCGGCGACGTAATGTACAATGAGCGGTTCTTC

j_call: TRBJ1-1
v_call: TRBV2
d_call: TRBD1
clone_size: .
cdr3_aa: CASIKGQGNTEAFF
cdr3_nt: TGTGCCAGCATCAAAGGACAGGGTAACACTGAAGCTTTCTTT

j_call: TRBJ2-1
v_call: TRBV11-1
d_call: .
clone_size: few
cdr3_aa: CVSSSRSSQRSYDEQFF
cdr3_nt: TGTGTCAGCAGCTCCCGATCGAGCCAACGATCCTACGATGAGCAGTTCTTC

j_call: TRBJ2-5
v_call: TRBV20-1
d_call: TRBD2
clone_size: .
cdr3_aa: CSASSSGYQETQYF
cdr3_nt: TGCAGTGCTTCAAGTAGCGGGTACCAAGAGACCCAGTACTTC

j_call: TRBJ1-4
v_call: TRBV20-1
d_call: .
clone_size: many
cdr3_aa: CSARVPPYSNEKLFF
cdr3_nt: TGCAGTGCTAGAGTCCCGCCCTATAGTAATGAAAAACTGTTTTTT

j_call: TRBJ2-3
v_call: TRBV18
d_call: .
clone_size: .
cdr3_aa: CASSPTAFSTDTQCF
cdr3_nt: TGTGCCAGCTCACCAACGGCTTTTAGCACAGATACGCAGTGTTTT

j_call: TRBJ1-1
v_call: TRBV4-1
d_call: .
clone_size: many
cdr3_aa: CASSQDGRANPEAFF
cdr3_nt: TGCGCCAGCAGCCAAGACGGCAGGGCGAATCCTGAAGCTTTCTTT

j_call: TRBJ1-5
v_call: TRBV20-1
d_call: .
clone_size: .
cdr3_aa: CSARGGRGSQPQHF
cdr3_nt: TGCAGTGCTAGAGGGGGCAGGGGTAGTCAGCCCCAGCATTTT

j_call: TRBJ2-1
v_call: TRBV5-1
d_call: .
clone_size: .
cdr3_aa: CAGSLTTRDLNEHFF
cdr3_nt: TGCGCCGGCAGCCTGACGACCCGGGACCTTAATGAGCACTTCTTC

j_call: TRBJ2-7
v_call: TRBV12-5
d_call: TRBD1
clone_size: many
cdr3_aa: CASGLVPQGDQQYF
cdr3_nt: TGTGCTAGTGGTTTGGTCCCACAGGGGGACCAGCAGTACTTC

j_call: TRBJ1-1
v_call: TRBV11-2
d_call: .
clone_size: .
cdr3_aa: CAISGEGGADTEVFF
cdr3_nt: TGTGCCATCAGCGGGGAGGGGGGGGCAGACACTGAAGTTTTCTTT

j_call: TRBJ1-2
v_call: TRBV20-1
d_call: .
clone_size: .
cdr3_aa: CRGREGNYGYTF
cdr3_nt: TGCAGGGGCCGGGAAGGGAACTATGGCTACACCTTC

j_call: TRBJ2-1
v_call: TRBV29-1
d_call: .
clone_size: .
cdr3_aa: CIVGGGGHNEQFF
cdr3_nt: TGCATCGTTGGAGGAGGGGGGCACAATGAGCAGTTCTTC

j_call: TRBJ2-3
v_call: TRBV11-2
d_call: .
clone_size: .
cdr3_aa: CASSFGLATGTDTQYF
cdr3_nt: TGTGCCAGCAGCTTCGGACTTGCCACCGGGACAGATACGCAGTATTTT

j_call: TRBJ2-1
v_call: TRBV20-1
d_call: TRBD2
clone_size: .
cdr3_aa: CNARTSGGLNEQFF
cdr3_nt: TGCAATGCTAGGACTAGTGGGGGACTAAATGAGCAGTTCTTC

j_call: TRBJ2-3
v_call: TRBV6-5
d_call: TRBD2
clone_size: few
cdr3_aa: CASSDPAGLGTDTQYF
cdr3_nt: TGTGCCAGCAGTGACCCAGCGGGGCTGGGCACAGATACGCAGTATTTT

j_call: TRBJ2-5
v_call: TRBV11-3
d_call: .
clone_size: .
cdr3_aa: CVSSLGDRTAQETQYF
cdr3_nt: TGTGTCAGCAGCTTAGGAGACCGTACAGCCCAAGAGACCCAGTACTTC

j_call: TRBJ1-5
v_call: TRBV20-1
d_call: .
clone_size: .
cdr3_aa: CSAIAGWGSQPQHF
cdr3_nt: TGCAGTGCTATAGCGGGCTGGGGCAGTCAGCCCCAGCATTTT

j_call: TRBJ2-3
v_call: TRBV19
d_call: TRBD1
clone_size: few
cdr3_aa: CASLPSDRDTDTQYF
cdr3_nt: TGTGCCAGCTTACCGTCAGACAGGGACACAGATACGCAGTATTTT

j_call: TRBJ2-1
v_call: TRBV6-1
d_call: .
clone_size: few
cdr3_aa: CASMCRASAAQEGYNEQFF
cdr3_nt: TGTGCCAGCATGTGTCGGGCTAGCGCCGCTCAAGAGGGCTACAATGAGCAGTTCTTC

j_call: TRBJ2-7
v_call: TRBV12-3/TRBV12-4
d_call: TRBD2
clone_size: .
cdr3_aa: CSSSLAGGEQYF
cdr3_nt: TGTTCCAGCAGTTTAGCGGGAGGCGAGCAGTACTTC

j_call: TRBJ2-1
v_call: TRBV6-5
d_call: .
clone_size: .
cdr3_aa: CASSYSWATSFYNEQFF
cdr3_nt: TGTGCCAGCAGCTACTCATGGGCGACCAGCTTCTACAATGAGCAGTTCTTC

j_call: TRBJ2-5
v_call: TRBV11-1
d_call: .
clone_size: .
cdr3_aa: CASSGMFQETQYF
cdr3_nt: TGTGCCAGCAGCGGGATGTTCCAAGAGACCCAGTACTTC

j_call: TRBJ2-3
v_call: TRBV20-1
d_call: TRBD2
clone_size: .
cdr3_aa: CSARGTGGPSDRQYF
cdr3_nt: TGCAGTGCTAGGGGAACGGGGGGGCCATCAGATAGGCAGTATTTT

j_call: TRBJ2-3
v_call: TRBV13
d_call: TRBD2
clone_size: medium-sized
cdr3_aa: CASSSSNRRTSGTDTQYF
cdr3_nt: TGTGCCAGCAGCTCTAGCAATAGAAGGACTAGCGGCACAGATACGCAGTATTTT

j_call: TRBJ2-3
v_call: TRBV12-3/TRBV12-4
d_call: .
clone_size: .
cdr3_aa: CTSSTQGLSTDTQYF
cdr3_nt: TGTACTAGCAGCACACAGGGACTTAGCACAGATACGCAGTATTTT

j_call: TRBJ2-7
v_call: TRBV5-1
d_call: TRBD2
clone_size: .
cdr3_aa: CATSLSGGSYEQYF
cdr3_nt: TGCGCCACGAGCTTAAGCGGGGGCTCCTACGAGCAGTACTTC

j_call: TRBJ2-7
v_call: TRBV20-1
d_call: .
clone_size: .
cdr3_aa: CSARDYGLAQYF
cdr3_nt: TGCAGTGCTAGGGACTACGGACTCGCGCAGTACTTC

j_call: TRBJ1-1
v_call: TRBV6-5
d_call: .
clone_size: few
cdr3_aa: CATHGMESSEAFF
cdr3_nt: TGTGCCACTCACGGGATGGAGAGTTCTGAAGCTTTCTTT

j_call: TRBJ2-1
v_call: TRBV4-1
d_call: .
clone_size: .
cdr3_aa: CASSQDRRVSDEQFF
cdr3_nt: TGCGCCAGTAGCCAAGATCGGAGGGTTTCGGATGAGCAGTTCTTC